This record concerns one T cell receptor (beta chain) sequence. The CDR3 runs to 14 residues. Trimming stripped 11 bases from V and 7 bases from J, with 20 bases between. Germline loops: CDR1 SEHNR, CDR2 FQNEAQ (reference sequence). Sequenced by immunoSEQ multiplex PCR; TCRdb stores in-frame clones only, minus some. The sample lists 75,000 to 100,000 clones, 91% occurring once. The sample belongs to a study of T cell changes during pregnancy in multiple sclerosis. The chain has TRBV7-9 and TRBJ1-4, with D possibly being TRBD1 (6 bases). The receptor's source is a female donor in good health, enrolled as a control in a pregnancy study. The source material was peripheral blood, sampled after pregnancy. CDR3 coding DNA: TGTGCCGTTGAGCCGAGGGGGGGCGGTGAAAAACTGTTTTTT. It translates to CAVEPRGGGEKLFF.